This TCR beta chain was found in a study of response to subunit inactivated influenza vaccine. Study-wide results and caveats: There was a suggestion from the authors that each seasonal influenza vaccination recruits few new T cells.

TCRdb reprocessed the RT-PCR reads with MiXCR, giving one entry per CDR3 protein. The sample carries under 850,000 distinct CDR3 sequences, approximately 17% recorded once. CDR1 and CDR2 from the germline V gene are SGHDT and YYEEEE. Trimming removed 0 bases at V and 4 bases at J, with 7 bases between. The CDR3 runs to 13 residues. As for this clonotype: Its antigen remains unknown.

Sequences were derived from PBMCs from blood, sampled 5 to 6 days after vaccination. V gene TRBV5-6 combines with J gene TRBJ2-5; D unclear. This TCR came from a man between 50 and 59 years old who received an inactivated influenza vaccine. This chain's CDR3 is CASSLGPLETQYF. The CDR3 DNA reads TGTGCCAGCAGCTTGGGGCCCCTAGAGACCCAGTACTTC.